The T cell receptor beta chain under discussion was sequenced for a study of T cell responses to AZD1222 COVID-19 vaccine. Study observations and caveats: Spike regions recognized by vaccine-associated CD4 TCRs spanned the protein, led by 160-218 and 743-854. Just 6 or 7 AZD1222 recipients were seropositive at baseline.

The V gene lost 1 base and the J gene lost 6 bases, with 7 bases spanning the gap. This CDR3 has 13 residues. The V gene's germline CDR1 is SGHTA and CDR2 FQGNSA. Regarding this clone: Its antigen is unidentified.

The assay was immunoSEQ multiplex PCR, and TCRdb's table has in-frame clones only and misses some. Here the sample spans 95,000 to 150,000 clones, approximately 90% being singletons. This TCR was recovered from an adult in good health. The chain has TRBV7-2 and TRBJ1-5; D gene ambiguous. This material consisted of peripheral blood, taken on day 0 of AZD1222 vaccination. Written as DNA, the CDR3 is TGTGCCAGCAGCTTAGGGGGAAGTCAGCCCCAGCATTTT. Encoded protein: CASSLGGSQPQHF.